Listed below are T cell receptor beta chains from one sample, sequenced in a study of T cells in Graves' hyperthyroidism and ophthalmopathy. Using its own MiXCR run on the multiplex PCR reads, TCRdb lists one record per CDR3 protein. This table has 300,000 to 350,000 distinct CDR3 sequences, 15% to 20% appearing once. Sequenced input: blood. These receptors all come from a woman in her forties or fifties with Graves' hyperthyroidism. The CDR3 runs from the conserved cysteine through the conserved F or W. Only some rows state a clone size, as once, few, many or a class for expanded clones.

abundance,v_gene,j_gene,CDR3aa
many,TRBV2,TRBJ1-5,CASSGPLSNQPQHF
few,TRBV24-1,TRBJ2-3,CATSDASQDRGVLSTDTQYF
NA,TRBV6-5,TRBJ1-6,CASSYSMGQNSPLHF
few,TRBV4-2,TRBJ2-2,CASSQLPLDRAGELFF
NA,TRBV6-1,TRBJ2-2,CASTSARGLAGNTGELFF
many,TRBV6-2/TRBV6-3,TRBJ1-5,CASSQTTRAQHF
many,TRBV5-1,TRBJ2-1,CASSLGLFGTSSYNEQFF
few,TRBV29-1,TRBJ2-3,CSVEDAGGTGTDTQYF
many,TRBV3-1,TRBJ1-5,CASSQGPGQNQPQHF
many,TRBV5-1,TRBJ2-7,CASSGLAGYSYEQYF
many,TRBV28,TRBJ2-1,CASSFPPDYNEQFF
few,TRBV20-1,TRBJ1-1,CSAGGGTGLHTEAFF
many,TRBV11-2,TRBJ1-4,CASSPGTGWEKLFF
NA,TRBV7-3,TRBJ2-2,CASSLMYGTGELFF
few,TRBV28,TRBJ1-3,CASSLFDISSGNTIYF
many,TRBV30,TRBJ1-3,CAWSGSGNTIYF
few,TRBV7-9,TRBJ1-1,CASSPRRIMNTEAFF
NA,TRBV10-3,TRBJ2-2,CAIGKLAGHSSANTGELFF
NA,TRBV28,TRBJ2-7,CASSLPETESSYEQYF
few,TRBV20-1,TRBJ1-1,CSAEEGRTEAFF
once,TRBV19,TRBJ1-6,CASSIRLGLGDSPLHF
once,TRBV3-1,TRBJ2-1,CASGHDDSYSYNEQFF
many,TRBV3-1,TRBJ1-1,CASSQQGTNTEAFF
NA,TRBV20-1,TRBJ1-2,CSARDRWDAYGYTF
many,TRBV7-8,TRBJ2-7,CASSLGAGISYEQYF
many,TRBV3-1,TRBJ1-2,CASSQGQGADTF
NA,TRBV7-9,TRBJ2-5,CASSLARGQGYQETQYF
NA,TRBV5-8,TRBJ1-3,CASSAQSSGNTIYF
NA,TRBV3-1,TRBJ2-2,CASSQRTSGGSGELFF
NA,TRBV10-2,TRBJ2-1,CASSEGQGGEQFF
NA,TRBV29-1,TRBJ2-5,CSVEGGIQETQYF
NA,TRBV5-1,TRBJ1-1,CAFTTENTEAFF
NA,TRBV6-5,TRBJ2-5,CASRPYLVQETQYF
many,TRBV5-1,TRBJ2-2,CASSLAGNTGELFF
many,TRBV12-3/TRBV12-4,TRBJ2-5,CASSPRPKQETQYF
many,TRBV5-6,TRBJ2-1,CASSLVLDEQFF
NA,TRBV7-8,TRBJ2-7,CASSPRDRDEQYF
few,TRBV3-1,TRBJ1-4,CASGGSGEKLFF
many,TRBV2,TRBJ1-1,CASTKTVNTEAFF
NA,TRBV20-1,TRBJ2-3,CSAGGTRGGTDTQYF
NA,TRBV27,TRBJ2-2,CASSFRQGPYTGELFF
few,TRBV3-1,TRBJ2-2,CASSPIRRDRAGELFF
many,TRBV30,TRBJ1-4,CAWSVTGWPNEKLFF
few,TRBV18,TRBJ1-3,CASSPGTGSSGNTIYF
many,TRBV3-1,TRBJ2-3,CASSQEVSDTQYF
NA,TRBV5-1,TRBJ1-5,CASSTGDRDQPQHF
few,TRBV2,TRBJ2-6,CASSEALSGGTGANVLTF
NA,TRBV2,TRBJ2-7,CASNYEYEQYF
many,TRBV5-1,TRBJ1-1,CASSLPQQGGSTEAFF